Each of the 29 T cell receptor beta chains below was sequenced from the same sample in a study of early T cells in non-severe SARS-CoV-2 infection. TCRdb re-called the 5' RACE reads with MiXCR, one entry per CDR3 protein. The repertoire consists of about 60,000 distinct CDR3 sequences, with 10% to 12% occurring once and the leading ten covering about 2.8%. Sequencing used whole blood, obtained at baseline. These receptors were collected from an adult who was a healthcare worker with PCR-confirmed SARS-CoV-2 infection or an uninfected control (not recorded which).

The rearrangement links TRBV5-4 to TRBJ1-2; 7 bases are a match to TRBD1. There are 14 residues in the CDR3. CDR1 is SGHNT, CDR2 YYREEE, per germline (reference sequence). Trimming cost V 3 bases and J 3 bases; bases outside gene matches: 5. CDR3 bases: TGTGCCAGCAGCTCACAGGGGATAGACTATGGCTACACCTTC. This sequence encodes CASSSQGIDYGYTF. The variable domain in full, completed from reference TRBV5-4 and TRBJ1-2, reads ETGVTQSPTHLIKTRGQQVTLRCSSQSGHNTVSWYQQALGQGPQFIFQYYREEENGRGNFPPRFSGLQFPNYSSELNVNALELDDSALYLCASSSQGIDYGYTFGSGTRLTVV.

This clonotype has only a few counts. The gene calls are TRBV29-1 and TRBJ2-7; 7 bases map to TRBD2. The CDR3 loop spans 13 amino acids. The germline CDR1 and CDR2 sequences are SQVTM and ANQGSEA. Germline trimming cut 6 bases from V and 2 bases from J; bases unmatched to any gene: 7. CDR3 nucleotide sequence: TGCAGCGTCTCCCCCGGACTAGCCTACGAGCAGTACTTC. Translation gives CSVSPGLAYEQYF.

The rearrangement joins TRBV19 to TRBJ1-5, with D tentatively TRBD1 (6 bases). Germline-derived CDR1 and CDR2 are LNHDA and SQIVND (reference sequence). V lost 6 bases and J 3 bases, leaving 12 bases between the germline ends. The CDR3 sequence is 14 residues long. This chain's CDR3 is CASRFTGFNQPQHF. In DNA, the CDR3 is TGTGCCAGTAGATTCACAGGGTTCAATCAGCCCCAGCATTTT.

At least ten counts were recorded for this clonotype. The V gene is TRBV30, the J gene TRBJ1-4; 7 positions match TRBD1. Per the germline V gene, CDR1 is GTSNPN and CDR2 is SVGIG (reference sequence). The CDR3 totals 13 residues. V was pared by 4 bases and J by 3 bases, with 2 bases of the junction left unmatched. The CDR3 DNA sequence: TGTGCCTGGACCCAGGGGGCTAATGAAAAACTGTTTTTT. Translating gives CAWTQGANEKLFF.

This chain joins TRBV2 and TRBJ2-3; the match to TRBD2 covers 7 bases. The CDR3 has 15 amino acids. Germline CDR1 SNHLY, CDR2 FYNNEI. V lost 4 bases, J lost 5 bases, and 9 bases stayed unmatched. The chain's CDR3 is CASSVPRPGGDTQYF. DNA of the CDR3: TGTGCCAGCAGTGTACCTCGTCCGGGAGGAGATACGCAGTATTTT.

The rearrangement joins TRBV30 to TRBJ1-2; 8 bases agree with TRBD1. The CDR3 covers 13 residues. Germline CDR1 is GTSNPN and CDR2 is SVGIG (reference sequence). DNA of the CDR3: TGTGCTATGGGTCCACAGGGGGGCTATGGCTACACCTTC. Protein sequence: CAMGPQGGYGYTF.

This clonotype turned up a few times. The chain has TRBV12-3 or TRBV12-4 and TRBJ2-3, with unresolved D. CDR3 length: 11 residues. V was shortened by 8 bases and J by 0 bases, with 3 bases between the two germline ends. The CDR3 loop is CASVSTDTQYF. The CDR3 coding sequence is TGTGCCAGCGTTAGCACAGATACGCAGTATTTT.

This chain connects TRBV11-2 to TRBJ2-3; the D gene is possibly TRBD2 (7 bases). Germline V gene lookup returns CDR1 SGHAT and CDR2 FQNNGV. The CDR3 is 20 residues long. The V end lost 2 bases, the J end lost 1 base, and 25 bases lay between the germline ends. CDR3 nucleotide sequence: TGTGCCAGCAGCTTAAGGTCCTCCCGGGGGGCGAATAGGGGCACAGATACGCAGTATTTT. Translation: CASSLRSSRGANRGTDTQYF.

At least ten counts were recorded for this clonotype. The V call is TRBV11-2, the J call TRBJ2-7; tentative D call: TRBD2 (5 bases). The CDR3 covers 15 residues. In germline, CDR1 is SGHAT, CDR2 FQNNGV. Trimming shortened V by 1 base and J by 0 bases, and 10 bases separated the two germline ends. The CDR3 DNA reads TGTGCCAGCAGCTTAGTTTCGGGGATCTCCTACGAGCAGTACTTC. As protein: CASSLVSGISYEQYF.

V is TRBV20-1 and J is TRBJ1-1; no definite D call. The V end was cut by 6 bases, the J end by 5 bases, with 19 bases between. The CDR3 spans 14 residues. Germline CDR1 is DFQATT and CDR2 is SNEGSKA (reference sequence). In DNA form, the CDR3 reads TGCAGTGCAAGAAGGGCAGTCCTCGGGACTGAAGCTTTCTTT. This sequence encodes CSARRAVLGTEAFF.

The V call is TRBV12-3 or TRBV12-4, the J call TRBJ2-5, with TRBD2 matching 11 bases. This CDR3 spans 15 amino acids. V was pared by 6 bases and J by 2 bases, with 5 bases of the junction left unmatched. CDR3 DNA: TGTGCCAGCAGATCTAGCGGGGGGCCGCAAGAGACCCAGTACTTC. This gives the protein CASRSSGGPQETQYF.

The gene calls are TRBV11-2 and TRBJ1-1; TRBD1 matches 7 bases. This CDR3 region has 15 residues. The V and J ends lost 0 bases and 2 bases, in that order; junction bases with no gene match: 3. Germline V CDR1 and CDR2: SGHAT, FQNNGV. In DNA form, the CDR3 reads TGTGCCAGCAGCTTAGATGGAGGGGGCAACACTGAAGCTTTCTTT. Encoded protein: CASSLDGGGNTEAFF.

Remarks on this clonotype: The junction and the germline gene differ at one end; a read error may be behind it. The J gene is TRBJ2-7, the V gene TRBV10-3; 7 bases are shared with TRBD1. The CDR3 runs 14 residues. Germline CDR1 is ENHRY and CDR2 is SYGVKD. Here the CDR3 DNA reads TGTGCCATCAGTGACCCCGGGACAGCCTACGGGCAGTACTTC. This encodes CAISDPGTAYGQYF.

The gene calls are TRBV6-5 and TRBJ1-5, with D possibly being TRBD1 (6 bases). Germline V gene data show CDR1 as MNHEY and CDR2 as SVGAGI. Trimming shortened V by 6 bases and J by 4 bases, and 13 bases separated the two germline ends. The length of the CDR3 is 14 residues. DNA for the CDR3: TGTGCCAGCAGGGAAGGGGGTCGAAATCAGCCCCAGCATTTT. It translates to CASREGGRNQPQHF.

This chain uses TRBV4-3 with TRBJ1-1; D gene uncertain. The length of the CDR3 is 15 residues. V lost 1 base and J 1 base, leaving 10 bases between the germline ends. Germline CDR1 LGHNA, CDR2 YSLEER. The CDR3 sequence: CASSQVPQTNTEAFF. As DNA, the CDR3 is TGCGCCAGCAGCCAAGTCCCTCAGACGAACACTGAAGCTTTCTTT.

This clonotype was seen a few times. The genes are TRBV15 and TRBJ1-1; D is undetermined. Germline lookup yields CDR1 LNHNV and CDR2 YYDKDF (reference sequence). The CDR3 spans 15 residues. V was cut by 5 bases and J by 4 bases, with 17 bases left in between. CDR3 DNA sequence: TGTGCCACCAGCCCCGCCCGACTAAAAGCCACTGAAGCTTTCTTT. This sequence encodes CATSPARLKATEAFF.

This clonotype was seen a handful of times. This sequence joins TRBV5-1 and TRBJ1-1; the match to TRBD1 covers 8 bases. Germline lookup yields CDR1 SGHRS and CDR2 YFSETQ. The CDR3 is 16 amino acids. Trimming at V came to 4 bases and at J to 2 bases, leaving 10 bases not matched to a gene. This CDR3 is CASSGNPTGGNTEAFF. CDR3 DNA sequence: TGCGCCAGCAGCGGAAACCCAACAGGGGGTAACACTGAAGCTTTCTTT.

The CDR3 coding sequence is TGCAGTGCTACCCTCGGGACAGGGAACTCCTACAATGAGCAGTTCTTC. Translating gives CSATLGTGNSYNEQFF. The V gene is TRBV20-1, the J gene TRBJ2-1, with TRBD1 matching 9 bases. CDR1 is DFQATT, CDR2 SNEGSKA, per germline (reference sequence). The V gene end was trimmed by 4 bases and the J gene end by 0 bases; junction bases not matched to a gene: 7. The CDR3 spans 16 residues.

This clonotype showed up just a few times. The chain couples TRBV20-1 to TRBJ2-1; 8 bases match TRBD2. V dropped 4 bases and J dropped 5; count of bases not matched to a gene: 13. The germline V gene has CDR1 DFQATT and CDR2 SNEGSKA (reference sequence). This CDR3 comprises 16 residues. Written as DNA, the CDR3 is TGCAGTGCTACCCAGGGTGGTAGCGGGGTGAACAATGAGCAGTTCTTC. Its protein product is CSATQGGSGVNNEQFF.

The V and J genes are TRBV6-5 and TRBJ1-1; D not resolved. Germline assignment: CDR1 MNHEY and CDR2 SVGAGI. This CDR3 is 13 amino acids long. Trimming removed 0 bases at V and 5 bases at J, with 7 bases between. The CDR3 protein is CASSYSAGTEAFF. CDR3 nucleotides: TGTGCCAGCAGTTACTCCGCCGGGACTGAAGCTTTCTTT.

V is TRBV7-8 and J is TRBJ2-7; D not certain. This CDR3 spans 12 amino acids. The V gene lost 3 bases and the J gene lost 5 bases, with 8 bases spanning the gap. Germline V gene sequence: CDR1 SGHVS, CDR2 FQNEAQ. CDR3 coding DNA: TGTGCCAGCAGCTTGCAGGAAGACGAGCAGTACTTC. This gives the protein CASSLQEDEQYF.

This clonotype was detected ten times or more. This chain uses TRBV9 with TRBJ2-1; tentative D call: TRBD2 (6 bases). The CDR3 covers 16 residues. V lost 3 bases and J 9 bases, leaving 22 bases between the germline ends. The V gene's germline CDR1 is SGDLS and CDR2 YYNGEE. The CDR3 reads CASSGNVNPEGSEQFF. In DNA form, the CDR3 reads TGTGCCAGCAGCGGGAACGTGAACCCGGAGGGGAGTGAGCAGTTCTTC. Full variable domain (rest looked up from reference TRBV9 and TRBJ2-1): DSGVTQTPKHLITATGQRVTLRCSPRSGDLSVYWYQQSLDQGLQFLIQYYNGEERAKGNILERFSAQQFPDLHSELNLSSLELGDSALYFCASSGNVNPEGSEQFFGPGTRLTVL.

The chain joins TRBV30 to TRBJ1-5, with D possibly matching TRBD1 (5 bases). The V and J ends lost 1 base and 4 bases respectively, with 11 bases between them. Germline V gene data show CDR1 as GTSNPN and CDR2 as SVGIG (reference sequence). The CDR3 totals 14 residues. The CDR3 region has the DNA TGTGCCTGGAGTGATGGACAATGGAATCAGCCCCAGCATTTT. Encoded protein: CAWSDGQWNQPQHF.

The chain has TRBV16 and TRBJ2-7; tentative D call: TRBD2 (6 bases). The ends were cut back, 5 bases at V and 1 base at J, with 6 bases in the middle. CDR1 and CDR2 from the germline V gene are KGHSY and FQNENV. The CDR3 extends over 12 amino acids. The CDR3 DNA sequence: TGTGCCAGCAGCGCGGGGTCCTACGAGCAGTACTTC. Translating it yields CASSAGSYEQYF.

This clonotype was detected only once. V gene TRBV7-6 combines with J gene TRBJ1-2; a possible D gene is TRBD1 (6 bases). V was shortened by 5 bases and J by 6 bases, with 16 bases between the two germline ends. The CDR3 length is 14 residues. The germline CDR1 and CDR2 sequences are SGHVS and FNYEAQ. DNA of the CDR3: TGTGCCAGCAGCCCTCAGGGGACCCTCGATGGCTACACCTTC. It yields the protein CASSPQGTLDGYTF.

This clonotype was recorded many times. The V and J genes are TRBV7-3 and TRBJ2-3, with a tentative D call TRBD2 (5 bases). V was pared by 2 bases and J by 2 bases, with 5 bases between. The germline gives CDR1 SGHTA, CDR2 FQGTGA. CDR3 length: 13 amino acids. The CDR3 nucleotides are TGTGCCAGCAGCTTAGACTACACAGATACGCAGTATTTT. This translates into CASSLDYTDTQYF.

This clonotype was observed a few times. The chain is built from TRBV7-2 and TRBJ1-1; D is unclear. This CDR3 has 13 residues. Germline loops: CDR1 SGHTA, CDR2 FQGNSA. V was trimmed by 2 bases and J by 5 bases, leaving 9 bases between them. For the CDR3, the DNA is TGTGCCAGCAGCTTACGGGAGAGAACTGAAGCTTTCTTT. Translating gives CASSLRERTEAFF.

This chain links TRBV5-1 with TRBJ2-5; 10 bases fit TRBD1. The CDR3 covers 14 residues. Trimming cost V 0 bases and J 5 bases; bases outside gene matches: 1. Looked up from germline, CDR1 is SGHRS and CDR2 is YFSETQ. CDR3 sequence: CASSLAGQGETQYF. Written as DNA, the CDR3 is TGCGCCAGCAGCTTGGCGGGACAGGGGGAGACCCAGTACTTC.

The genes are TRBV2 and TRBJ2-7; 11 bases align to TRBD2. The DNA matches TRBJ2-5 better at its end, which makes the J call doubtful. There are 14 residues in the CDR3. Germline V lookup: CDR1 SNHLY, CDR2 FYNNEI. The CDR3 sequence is CASSERTSGGTQYF. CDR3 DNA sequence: TGTGCCAGCAGTGAAAGAACTAGCGGGGGGACCCAGTACTTC.